These T cell receptor beta chains were read from a single sample in a study of blood T cell repertoires in COVID-19. Profiled with immunoSEQ multiplex PCR; TCRdb holds only in-frame clones, not every one. The sample records a few hundred thousand clones, 75% to 90% being singletons. Sequencing was done on a sample of PBMCs or T cells enriched from blood (not recorded which). These receptors all come from a woman aged 30 to 39 who had been exposed to COVID-19. Both conserved end residues are part of each CDR3.

v_gene,CDR3aa
TRBV3-1/TRBV3-2,CASSPGAGTRGTEAFF
TRBV5-6,CASKDRVDTEAFF
TRBV7-8,CASSLQRNQPQHF
TRBV3-1/TRBV3-2,CASWDSSAGTGELFF
TRBV18,CASSQQDTEAFF
TRBV5-4,CASNLGEALNYGYTF
TRBV7-2,CASSSQVGFRDKSNQPQHF
TRBV5-6,CATMGRSSYEQYF
TRBV3-1/TRBV3-2,CASSRQGRGTGYGYTF
TRBV9,CASSARGVDLYGYTF
TRBV30,CAWSRLNQPQHF
TRBV5-1,CASSLTQTGLHEQYF
TRBV18,CASSPGQVVLGYTF
TRBV3-1/TRBV3-2,CASSHTNGGYTF
TRBV5-6,CASSLRQSYSGNTIYF
TRBV5-4,CASSGTGVHNSPLHF
TRBV19,CASSPARDRFQNIQYF
TRBV10-3,CAIGTGKRSGNTIYF
TRBV6-1,CASSGPNRGTGTGTYYGYTF
TRBV24-1,CATSDLGLGTKETQYF
TRBV2,CASRLRERIGNTEAFF
TRBV19,CASSIWARGPNEKLFF
TRBV19,CASKEGLSNYGYTF
TRBV4-2,CASSQEGRGQGQPQHF
TRBV5-4,CASSPPGENTEAFF
TRBV27,CASSSGQGRGLVFF
TRBV5-1,CASSLHQGGTSEQYF
TRBV2,CASSEWDREKEWSNEKLFF
TRBV11-2,CASSWGDYEQYF